This TCR beta chain was identified during a study of blood T cell repertoires in COVID-19. Study overall: Acute-phase and convalescent COVID-19 samples originated in the United States, Italy and Spain. The cDNA or gDNA used as material had been derived from T cells, B-cell-depleted T cells, or PBMCs.

In the authors' workflow: Researchers report that nucleated cell counts were estimated from reference gene primer amplification. Sequenced by immunoSEQ multiplex PCR; TCRdb stores in-frame clones only, minus some. Clone size and V and J calls were adopted from that table, with D and trimming inferred from the DNA. Of about 72,000 clones listed, around 76% are singletons. Trimming took 4 bases from V and 0 from J; bases not matched to a gene: 5. Germline values: CDR1 KGHSH, CDR2 LQKENI. The CDR3 consists of 15 residues. The origin of this receptor is a human donor in a cohort sampled during active COVID-19. Sequences were obtained from peripheral blood. This chain uses TRBV18 with TRBJ1-2; 7 bases are shared with TRBD1. This CDR3 reads CASSQEGAANYGYTF. CDR3 sequence (DNA): TGTGCCAGCTCACAGGAGGGGGCCGCTAACTATGGCTACACCTTC.